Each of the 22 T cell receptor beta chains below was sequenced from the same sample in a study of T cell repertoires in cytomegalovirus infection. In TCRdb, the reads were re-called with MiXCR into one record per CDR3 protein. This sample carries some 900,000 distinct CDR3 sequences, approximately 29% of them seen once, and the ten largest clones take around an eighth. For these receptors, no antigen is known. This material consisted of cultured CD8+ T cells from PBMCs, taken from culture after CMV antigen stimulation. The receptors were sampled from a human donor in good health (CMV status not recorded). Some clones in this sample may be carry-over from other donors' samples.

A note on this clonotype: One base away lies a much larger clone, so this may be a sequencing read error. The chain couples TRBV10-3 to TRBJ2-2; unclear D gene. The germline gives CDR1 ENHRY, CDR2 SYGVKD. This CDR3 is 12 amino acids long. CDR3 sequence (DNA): TGTACCATCATAGAGAACACCGGGGAGCTGTTTTTT. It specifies CTIIENTGELFF.

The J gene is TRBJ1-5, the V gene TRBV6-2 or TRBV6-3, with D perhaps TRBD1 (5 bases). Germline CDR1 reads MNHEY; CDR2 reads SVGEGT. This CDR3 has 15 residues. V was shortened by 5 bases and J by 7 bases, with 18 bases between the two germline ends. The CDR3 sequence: CASSPLDIVNQPQHF. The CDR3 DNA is TGTGCCAGCAGTCCTCTGGACATCGTAAACCAGCCCCAGCATTTT.

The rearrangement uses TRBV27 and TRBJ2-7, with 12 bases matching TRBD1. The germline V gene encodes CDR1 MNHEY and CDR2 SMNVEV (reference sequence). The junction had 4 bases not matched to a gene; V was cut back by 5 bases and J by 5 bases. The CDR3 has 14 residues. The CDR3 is CASSPGTGGHEQYF. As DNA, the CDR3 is TGTGCCAGCAGTCCCGGGACAGGGGGCCACGAGCAGTACTTC.

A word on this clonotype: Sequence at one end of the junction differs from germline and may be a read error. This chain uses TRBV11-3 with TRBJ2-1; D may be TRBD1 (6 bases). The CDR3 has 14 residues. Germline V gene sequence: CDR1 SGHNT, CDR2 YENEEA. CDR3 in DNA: TGTGCCAGCAGCACCGGACAGACCTACCATGAGCAGTTCTTC. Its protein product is CASSTGQTYHEQFF.

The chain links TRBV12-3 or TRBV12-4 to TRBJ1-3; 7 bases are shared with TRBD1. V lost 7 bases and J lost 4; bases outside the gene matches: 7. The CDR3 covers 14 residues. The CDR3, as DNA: TGTGCCAGCATCGCGACAGGGAGAGGAAACACCATATATTTT. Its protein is CASIATGRGNTIYF.

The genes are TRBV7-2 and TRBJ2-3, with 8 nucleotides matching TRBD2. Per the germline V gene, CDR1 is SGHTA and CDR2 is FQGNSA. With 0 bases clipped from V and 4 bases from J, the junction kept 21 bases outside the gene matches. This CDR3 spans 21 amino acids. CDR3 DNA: TGTGCCAGCAGCTTAGCTTCGGCGGGACTAACGGGGGGGCCTGACTCAGATACGCAGTATTTT. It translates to CASSLASAGLTGGPDSDTQYF.

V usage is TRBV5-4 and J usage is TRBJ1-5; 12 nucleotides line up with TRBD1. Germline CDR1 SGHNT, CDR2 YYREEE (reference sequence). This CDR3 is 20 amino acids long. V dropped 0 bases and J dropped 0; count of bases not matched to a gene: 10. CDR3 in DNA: TGTGCCAGCAGCTTGGGGCCGGGACAGGGGGCCCACTATAGCAATCAGCCCCAGCATTTT. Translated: CASSLGPGQGAHYSNQPQHF.

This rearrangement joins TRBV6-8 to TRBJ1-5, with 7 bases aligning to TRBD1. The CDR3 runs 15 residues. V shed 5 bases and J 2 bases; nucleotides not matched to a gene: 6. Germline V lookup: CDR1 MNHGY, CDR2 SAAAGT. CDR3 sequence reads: CASSPTGQRNQPQHF. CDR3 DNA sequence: TGTGCCAGCAGTCCAACGGGACAGCGCAATCAGCCCCAGCATTTT.

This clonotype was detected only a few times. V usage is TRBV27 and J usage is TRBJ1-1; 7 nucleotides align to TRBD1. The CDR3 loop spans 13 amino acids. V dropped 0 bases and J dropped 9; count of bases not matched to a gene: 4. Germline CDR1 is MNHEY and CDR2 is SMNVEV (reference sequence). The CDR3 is CASSLSRQGKAFF. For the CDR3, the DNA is TGTGCCAGCAGTTTATCCCGACAGGGAAAAGCTTTCTTT.

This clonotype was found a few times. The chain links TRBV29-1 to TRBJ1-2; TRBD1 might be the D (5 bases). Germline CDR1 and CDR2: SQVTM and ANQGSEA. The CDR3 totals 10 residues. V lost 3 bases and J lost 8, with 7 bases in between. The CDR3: CSVDGAGYTF. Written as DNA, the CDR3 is TGCAGCGTTGACGGGGCCGGCTACACCTTC.

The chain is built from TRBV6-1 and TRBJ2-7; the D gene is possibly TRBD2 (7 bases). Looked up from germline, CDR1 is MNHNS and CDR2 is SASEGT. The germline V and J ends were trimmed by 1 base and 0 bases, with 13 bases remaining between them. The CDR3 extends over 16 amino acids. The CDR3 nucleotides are TGTGCCAGCAGTGAAGAGGGGGGGTTGAGCTCCTACGAGCAGTACTTC. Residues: CASSEEGGLSSYEQYF.

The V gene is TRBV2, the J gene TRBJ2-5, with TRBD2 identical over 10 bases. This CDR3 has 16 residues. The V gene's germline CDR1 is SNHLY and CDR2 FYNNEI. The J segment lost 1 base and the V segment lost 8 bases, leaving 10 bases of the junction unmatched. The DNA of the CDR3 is TGTGCCAGCGCCCGGGGAGCGGGGGGGCTCCAAGAGACCCAGTACTTC. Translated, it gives CASARGAGGLQETQYF.

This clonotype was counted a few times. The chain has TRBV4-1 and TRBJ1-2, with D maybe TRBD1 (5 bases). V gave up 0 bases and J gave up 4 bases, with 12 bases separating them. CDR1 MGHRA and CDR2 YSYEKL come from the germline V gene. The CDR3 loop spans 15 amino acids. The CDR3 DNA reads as TGCGCCAGCAGCCAAGAGTGGGGGACGGGCTATGGCTACACCTTC. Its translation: CASSQEWGTGYGYTF.

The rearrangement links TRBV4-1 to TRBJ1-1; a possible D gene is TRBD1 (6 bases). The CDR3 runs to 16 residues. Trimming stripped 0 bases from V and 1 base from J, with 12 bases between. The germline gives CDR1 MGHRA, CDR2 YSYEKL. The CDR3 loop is CASSQDGGGPNTEAFF. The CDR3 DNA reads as TGCGCCAGCAGCCAAGATGGGGGGGGCCCGAACACTGAAGCTTTCTTT.

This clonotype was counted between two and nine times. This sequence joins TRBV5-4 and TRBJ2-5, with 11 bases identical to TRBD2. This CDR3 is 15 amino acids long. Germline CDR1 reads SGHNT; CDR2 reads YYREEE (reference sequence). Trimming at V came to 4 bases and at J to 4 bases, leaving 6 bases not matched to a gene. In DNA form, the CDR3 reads TGTGCCAGCAGCACCGGGACTAGCGGATTAGAGACCCAGTACTTC. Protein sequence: CASSTGTSGLETQYF.

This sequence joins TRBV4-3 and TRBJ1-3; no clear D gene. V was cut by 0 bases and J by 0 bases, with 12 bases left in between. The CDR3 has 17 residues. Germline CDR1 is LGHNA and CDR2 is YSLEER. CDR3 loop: CASSQDRRLSSGNTIYF. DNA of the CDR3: TGCGCCAGCAGCCAAGATCGCCGGTTGAGCTCTGGAAACACCATATATTTT.

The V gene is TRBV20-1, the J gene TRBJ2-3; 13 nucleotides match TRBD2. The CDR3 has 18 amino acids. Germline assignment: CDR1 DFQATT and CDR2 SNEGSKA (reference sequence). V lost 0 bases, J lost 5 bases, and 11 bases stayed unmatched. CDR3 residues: CSARDRTSGGARLDTQYF. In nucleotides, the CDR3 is TGCAGTGCTAGAGATCGCACTAGCGGGGGGGCCAGGTTAGATACGCAGTATTTT.

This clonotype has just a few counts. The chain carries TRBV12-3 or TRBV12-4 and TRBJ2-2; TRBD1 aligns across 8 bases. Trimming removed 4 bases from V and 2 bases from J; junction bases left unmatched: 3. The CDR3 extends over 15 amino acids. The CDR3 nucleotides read TGTGCCAGCAGTTACAGGGGGGATAACACCGGGGAGCTGTTTTTT. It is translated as CASSYRGDNTGELFF.

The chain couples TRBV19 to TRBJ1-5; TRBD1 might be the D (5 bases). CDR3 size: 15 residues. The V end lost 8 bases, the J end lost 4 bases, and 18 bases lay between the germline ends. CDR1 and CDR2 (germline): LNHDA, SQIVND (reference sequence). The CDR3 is CASESTWDGNQPQHF. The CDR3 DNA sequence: TGTGCCAGTGAATCGACCTGGGACGGTAATCAGCCCCAGCATTTT.

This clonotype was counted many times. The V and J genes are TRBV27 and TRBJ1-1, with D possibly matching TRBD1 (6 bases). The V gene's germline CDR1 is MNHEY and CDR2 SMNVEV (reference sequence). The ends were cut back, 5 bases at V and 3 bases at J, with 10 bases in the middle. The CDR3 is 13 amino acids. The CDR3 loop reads CASSLWTDTEAFF. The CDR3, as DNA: TGTGCCAGCAGTCTTTGGACAGACACTGAAGCTTTCTTT.

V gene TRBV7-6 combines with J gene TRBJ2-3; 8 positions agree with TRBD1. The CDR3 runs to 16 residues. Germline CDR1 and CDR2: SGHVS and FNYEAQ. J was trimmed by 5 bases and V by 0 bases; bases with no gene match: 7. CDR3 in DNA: TGTGCCAGCAGCTTAGCGACAGGGGCATTTGGAGATACGCAGTATTTT. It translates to CASSLATGAFGDTQYF.

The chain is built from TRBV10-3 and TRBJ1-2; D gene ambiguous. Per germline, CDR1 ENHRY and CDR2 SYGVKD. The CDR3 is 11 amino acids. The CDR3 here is CTSTDNYGYTF. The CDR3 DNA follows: TGTACATCGACGGACAACTATGGCTACACCTTC.